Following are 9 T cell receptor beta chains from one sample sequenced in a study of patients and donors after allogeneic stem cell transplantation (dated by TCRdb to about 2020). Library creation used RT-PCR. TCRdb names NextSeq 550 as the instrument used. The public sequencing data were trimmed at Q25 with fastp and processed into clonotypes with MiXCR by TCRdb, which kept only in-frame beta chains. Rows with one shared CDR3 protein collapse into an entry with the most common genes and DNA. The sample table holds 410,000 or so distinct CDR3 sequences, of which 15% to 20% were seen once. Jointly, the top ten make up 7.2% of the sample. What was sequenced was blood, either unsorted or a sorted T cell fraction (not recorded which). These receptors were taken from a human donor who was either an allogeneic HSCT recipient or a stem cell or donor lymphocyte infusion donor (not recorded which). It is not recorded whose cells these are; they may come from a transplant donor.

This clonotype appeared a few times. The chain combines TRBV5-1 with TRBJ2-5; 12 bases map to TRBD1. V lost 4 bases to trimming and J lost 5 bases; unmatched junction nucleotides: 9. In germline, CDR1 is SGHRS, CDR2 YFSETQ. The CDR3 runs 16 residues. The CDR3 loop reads CASSPSGTGGMETQYF. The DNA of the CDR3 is TGCGCCAGCAGCCCCTCCGGGACAGGGGGCATGGAGACCCAGTACTTC.

CDR3 sequence: CASGSHPYEQYF. The CDR3 DNA follows: TGTGCCAGCGGATCGCATCCCTACGAGCAGTACTTC. The chain combines TRBV11-2 with TRBJ2-7; D is undetermined. Per the germline V gene, CDR1 is SGHAT and CDR2 is FQNNGV. V was trimmed by 8 bases and J by 2 bases, leaving 10 bases between them. This CDR3 spans 12 amino acids.

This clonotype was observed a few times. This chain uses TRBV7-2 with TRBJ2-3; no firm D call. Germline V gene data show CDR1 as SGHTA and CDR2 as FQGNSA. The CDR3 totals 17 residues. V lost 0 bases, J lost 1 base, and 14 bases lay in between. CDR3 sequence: CASSLALWGSRTDTQYF. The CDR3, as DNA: TGTGCCAGCAGCTTAGCTCTCTGGGGTAGCCGCACAGATACGCAGTATTTT.

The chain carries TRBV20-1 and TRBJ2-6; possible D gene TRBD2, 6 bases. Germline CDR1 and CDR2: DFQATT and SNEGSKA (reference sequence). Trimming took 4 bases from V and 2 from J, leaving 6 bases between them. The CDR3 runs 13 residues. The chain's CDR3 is CSAKRAGANVLTF. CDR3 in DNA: TGCAGTGCTAAGCGGGCTGGGGCCAACGTCCTGACTTTC.

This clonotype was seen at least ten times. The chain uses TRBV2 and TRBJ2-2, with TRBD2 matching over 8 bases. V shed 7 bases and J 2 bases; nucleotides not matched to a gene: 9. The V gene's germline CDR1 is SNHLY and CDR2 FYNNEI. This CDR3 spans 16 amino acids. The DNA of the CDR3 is TGTGCCAGCAACCCAACGGGGGGGGTCAACACCGGGGAGCTGTTTTTT. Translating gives CASNPTGGVNTGELFF.

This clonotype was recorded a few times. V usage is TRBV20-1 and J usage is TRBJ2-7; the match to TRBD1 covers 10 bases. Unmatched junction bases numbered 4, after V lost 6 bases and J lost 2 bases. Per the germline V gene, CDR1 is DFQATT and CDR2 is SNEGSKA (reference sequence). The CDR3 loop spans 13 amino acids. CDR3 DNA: TGCAGTGCCGGGGACAGGGGTACCTACGAGCAGTACTTC. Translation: CSAGDRGTYEQYF.

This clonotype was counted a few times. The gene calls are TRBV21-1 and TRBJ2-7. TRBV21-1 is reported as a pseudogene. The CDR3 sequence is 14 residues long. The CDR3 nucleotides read TGTGCCAGCAGCAAAGTGACGGGTTCCTACGAGCAGTACTTC. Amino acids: CASSKVTGSYEQYF.

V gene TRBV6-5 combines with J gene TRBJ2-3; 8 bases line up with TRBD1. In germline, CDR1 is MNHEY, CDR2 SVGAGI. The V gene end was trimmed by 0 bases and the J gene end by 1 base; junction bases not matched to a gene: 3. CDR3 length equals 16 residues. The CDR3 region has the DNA TGTGCCAGCAGTTACTCGACGACAGGGGGCACAGATACGCAGTATTTT. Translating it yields CASSYSTTGGTDTQYF.

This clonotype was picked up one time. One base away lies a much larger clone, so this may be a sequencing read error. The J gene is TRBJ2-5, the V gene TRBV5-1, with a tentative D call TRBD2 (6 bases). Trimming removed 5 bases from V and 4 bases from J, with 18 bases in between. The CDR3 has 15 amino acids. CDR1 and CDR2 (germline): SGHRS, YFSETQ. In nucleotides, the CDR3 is TGCGCCAGCAGTTTTCCCGACACTAGCATAGAGACCCAGTACTTC. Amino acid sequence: CASSFPDTSIETQYF.